A single sample is the source of the 15 T cell receptor beta chains below, sequenced in a study of control samples from healthy donors and cancer patients. Using immunoSEQ multiplex PCR, the repertoire was profiled, and TCRdb retains in-frame clones only, with some absent. The sample includes roughly 140,000 clones, over 90% seen only once; the top ten take 2% to 2.5%. The sample taken for sequencing was blood. Every receptor here comes from a man aged 50-59 years in good health.

The V gene is TRBV7-3, the J gene TRBJ2-1; 10 bases are shared with TRBD2. The CDR3 spans 15 residues. Germline-derived CDR1 and CDR2 are SGHTA and FQGTGA. Trimming at V came to 5 bases and at J to 4 bases, leaving 5 bases not matched to a gene. The CDR3 nucleotides read TGTGCCAGCAGCCTAGCGGGAGCGGTTTACAATGAGCAGTTCTTC. Translated, it gives CASSLAGAVYNEQFF.

This chain uses TRBV24-1 with TRBJ1-1; D call uncertain. The CDR3 runs to 14 residues. V was cut by 6 bases and J by 1 base, with 11 bases left in between. Germline-derived CDR1 and CDR2 are KGHDR and SFDVKD. CDR3 DNA sequence: TGTGCCACCAGTACGGGCCCTCGGAACACTGAAGCTTTCTTT. It codes for CATSTGPRNTEAFF.

The chain combines TRBV11-1 with TRBJ2-5; 9 bases are shared with TRBD2. In germline, CDR1 is SGHAT, CDR2 FQDESV (reference sequence). Unmatched junction bases numbered 12, after V lost 5 bases and J lost 5 bases. The CDR3 loop spans 16 amino acids. This CDR3 is CASSPRDSGRMETQYF. DNA of the CDR3: TGTGCCAGCAGCCCCCGGGACAGCGGGAGGATGGAGACCCAGTACTTC.

The V call is TRBV19, the J call TRBJ1-2; D unclear. The V and J ends lost 6 bases and 1 base respectively, with 15 bases between them. CDR3 length equals 15 residues. Germline V lookup: CDR1 LNHDA, CDR2 SQIVND (reference sequence). The CDR3 loop is CASSPRMGINYGYTF. The CDR3 DNA sequence: TGTGCCAGTAGCCCCCGGATGGGGATTAACTATGGCTACACCTTC.

The chain recombines TRBV5-1 with TRBJ1-1; 7 nucleotides align to TRBD1. V trimming: 0 bases; J trimming: 3 bases; junction bases outside the gene matches: 5. The CDR3 is 15 residues long. Germline CDR1 is SGHRS and CDR2 is YFSETQ. CDR3 sequence reads: CASSLADRDYTEAFF. The DNA of the CDR3 is TGCGCCAGCAGCTTGGCCGACAGGGACTACACTGAAGCTTTCTTT.

The chain joins TRBV4-1 to TRBJ2-1, with 8 bases lining up with TRBD2. V was clipped by 1 base and J by 2 bases; unmatched bases: 10. CDR3 length: 18 amino acids. Looked up from germline, CDR1 is MGHRA and CDR2 is YSYEKL. CDR3 nucleotide sequence: TGCGCCAGCAGCCAAGGGGGCGGAGGCGGGAGGCCCTACAATGAGCAGTTCTTC. This translates into CASSQGGGGGRPYNEQFF.

The chain is built from TRBV3-1 (or the pseudogene TRBV3-2) and TRBJ1-3; TRBD1 matches at 9 bases. This CDR3 comprises 16 residues. V was pared by 1 base and J by 6 bases, with 7 bases of the junction left unmatched. Germline lookup yields CDR1 LGHDT and CDR2 YNNKEL (reference sequence). The DNA of the CDR3 is TGTGCCAGCAGCCAAGGGCCGGGACAGGGCAAAAACACCATATATTTT. This codes for CASSQGPGQGKNTIYF.

This chain uses TRBV5-8 with TRBJ2-1, with D unclear. The V gene lost 0 bases and the J gene lost 8 bases, with 12 bases spanning the gap. The CDR3 runs 14 residues. Germline V gives CDR1 SGHTS, CDR2 YDEGEE. The CDR3 sequence: CASSLGSALYEQFF. The DNA of the CDR3 is TGTGCCAGCAGCTTGGGCTCAGCTTTGTATGAGCAGTTCTTC.

The chain is built from TRBV6-1 and TRBJ2-7; 8 nucleotides match TRBD1. Per the germline V gene, CDR1 is MNHNS and CDR2 is SASEGT. Germline trimming cut 3 bases from V and 2 bases from J; bases unmatched to any gene: 9. This CDR3 has 16 amino acids. CDR3 in amino acids: CASSDLSGTGAYEQYF. The CDR3 DNA reads TGTGCCAGCAGTGATTTATCCGGGACAGGTGCCTACGAGCAGTACTTC.

This chain uses TRBV6-4 with TRBJ1-1; D may be TRBD1 (5 bases). Trimming shortened V by 10 bases and J by 0 bases, and 15 bases separated the two germline ends. CDR3 length equals 14 residues. Germline V lookup: CDR1 MRHNA, CDR2 SNTAGT. The CDR3 protein is CATDPGRMNTEAFF. The CDR3 bases are TGTGCCACCGACCCGGGACGGATGAACACTGAAGCTTTCTTT.

The V call is TRBV5-1, the J call TRBJ1-1, with D tentatively TRBD1 (6 bases). Germline V gene data show CDR1 as SGHRS and CDR2 as YFSETQ. The germline V and J ends were trimmed by 0 bases and 6 bases, with 12 bases remaining between them. This CDR3 is 14 amino acids long. The CDR3 sequence: CASSLDPTGPEAFF. CDR3 in DNA: TGCGCCAGCAGCTTGGATCCTACAGGGCCTGAAGCTTTCTTT.

The chain employs TRBV5-1 and TRBJ2-3; D is perhaps TRBD2 (6 bases). The CDR3 is made up of 15 amino acids. V was pared by 0 bases and J by 5 bases, with 13 bases between. From germline, CDR1 is SGHRS and CDR2 YFSETQ. This chain's CDR3 is CASSLVGGNGDTQYF. In DNA form, the CDR3 reads TGCGCCAGCAGCTTGGTGGGCGGGAATGGAGATACGCAGTATTTT.

This chain links TRBV5-1 with TRBJ1-5; TRBD1 matches 8 bases. The CDR3 sequence is 15 residues long. The germline CDR1 and CDR2 sequences are SGHRS and YFSETQ. V lost 3 bases, J lost 6 bases, and 8 bases stayed unmatched. The chain's CDR3 is CASSSGTGLSQPQHF. CDR3 DNA sequence: TGCGCCAGCAGCTCTGGGACAGGATTGTCTCAGCCCCAGCATTTT.

This chain connects TRBV5-5 to TRBJ2-7, with 8 bases that match TRBD2. CDR1 and CDR2 from the germline V gene are SGHKS and YYEKEE (reference sequence). The ends lost 0 bases at V and 5 bases at J; junction bases unmatched: 10. CDR3 length equals 16 residues. The CDR3 loop reads CASSLGVTGRADEQYF. The CDR3 coding sequence is TGTGCCAGCAGCTTGGGGGTCACCGGGAGGGCCGACGAGCAGTACTTC.

The chain carries TRBV4-1 and TRBJ1-4; no firm D call. This CDR3 has 13 residues. Germline lookup yields CDR1 MGHRA and CDR2 YSYEKL. V was pared by 4 bases and J by 9 bases, with 12 bases between. The CDR3 DNA reads as TGCGCCAGCAGCCCGTCGGGCAGTCAAAAACTGTTTTTT. It specifies CASSPSGSQKLFF.